This T cell receptor (beta chain) comes out of a study of cytomegalovirus exposure and HLA in healthy donors. General observations from the study: In vitro confirmation showed a few CMV-associated chains to be CMV antigen specific.

TCRdb's copy holds only in-frame clones and misses some; the assay was immunoSEQ multiplex PCR. The sample lists about 120,000 clones, more than 70% occurring once. The germline V gene has CDR1 SNHLY and CDR2 FYNNEI. CDR3 size: 13 residues. A remark on this clone: Antigen unknown.

Sample: PBMCs. This TCR was sampled from a man aged 18 to 29 in good health and CMV-seronegative. J is TRBJ2-7 and V is TRBV2, with 8 bases identical to TRBD2. CDR3 DNA: TGTTCGGGAGGGCCGCCTGAAAACTACGAGCAGTACTTC. It specifies CSGGPPENYEQYF.